The T cell receptor beta chain under discussion was sequenced for a study of blood T cells in healthy people across ages. The CDR3 has 14 amino acids. The V and J ends lost 6 bases and 1 base respectively, with 12 bases between them. Germline V gene lookup returns CDR1 MNHEY and CDR2 SVGEGT. The use of a sample-barcoded 5' primer and a J-beta primer mix characterized a second PCR of roughly 7 to 12 cycles. TCRdb passed the 5' RACE reads through MiXCR, listing each CDR3 protein once. The table shows some 750,000 distinct CDR3 sequences, with about a fifth occurring only once. Source material: blood. The sequence was collected from an older man in good health. The chain recombines TRBV6-2 or TRBV6-3 with TRBJ2-5; D remains unclear. CDR3 region: CASRLLRTQETQYF. The CDR3 DNA reads TGTGCCAGCAGGCTCCTGAGGACCCAAGAGACCCAGTACTTC.